This entry lists 9 T cell receptor beta chains sequenced from one sample in a study of vaccination effects on CD4 cells after COVID-19. Their antigens remain unidentified. TCRdb's table, derived via immunoSEQ multiplex PCR, lists solely in-frame clones and lacks some. Among fewer than 25,000 clones, less than 75% were seen once, and the ten largest hold 7% to 10%. Within the ViraFEST assay, antigen-specific CD4+ T cells underwent expansion with viral peptide pools prior to sequencing. Between days 10 and 11 of culture, CD4+ T cells were separated out. As their vaccination, participants received two doses of either BNT162b2 or mRNA-1273. Sequenced material: CD4+ T cells from PBMCs cultured with SARS-CoV-2 spike peptides, taken after COVID-19 vaccination. Receptor source: a human donor who received a COVID-19 vaccine.

The V call is TRBV6-2 or TRBV6-3, the J call TRBJ1-1, with 7 bases fitting TRBD1. This CDR3 region has 19 residues. After removal of 2 bases from V and 1 base from J, the junction contained 16 bases not matched to a gene. Per germline, CDR1 MNHEY and CDR2 SVGEGT. DNA for the CDR3: TGTGCCAGCAGTTACAGCCCCTGGAGGGGGCTCATCTCGAACACTGAAGCTTTCTTT. Its translation: CASSYSPWRGLISNTEAFF.

Sample share makes this clone medium-sized. The gene calls are TRBV30 and TRBJ1-4, with D maybe TRBD1 (6 bases). There are 14 residues in the CDR3. Germline loops: CDR1 GTSNPN, CDR2 SVGIG (reference sequence). V was pared by 3 bases and J by 7 bases, with 15 bases between. CDR3 DNA: TGTGCCTGGAGCAACATGGGGGCGAGTGAAAAACTGTTTTTT. Translating gives CAWSNMGASEKLFF.

The chain combines TRBV7-9 with TRBJ1-4; possible D gene TRBD1, 5 bases. CDR1 SEHNR and CDR2 FQNEAQ come from the germline V gene (reference sequence). The CDR3 has 15 amino acids. Trimming left V 1 base short and J 3 bases short, with 9 bases between. The CDR3 is CASSLGGVPNEKLFF. CDR3 bases: TGTGCCAGCAGCTTAGGGGGGGTGCCTAATGAAAAACTGTTTTTT.

With respect to this clone: Its ends do not fully match the called genes, so a read error is possible. The rearrangement links TRBV3-1 (or the pseudogene TRBV3-2) to TRBJ2-1, with D unclear. CDR1 is LGHDT, CDR2 YNNKEL, per germline (reference sequence). The CDR3 sequence is 15 residues long. In DNA form, the CDR3 reads TGTGCCAGCAGCCAGTCTACTCCCTCCGACAATGAGCAGTTCTTC. The encoded protein is CASSQSTPSDNEQFF.

The chain employs TRBV6-5 and TRBJ2-5; the D is unclear. Trimming took off 6 bases at V and 2 bases at J, with 13 bases between the two ends. The CDR3 has 14 amino acids. CDR1 and CDR2 from the germline V gene are MNHEY and SVGAGI. In DNA form, the CDR3 reads TGTGCCAGCAGAATCTGGACGGATCAAGAGACCCAGTACTTC. It yields the protein CASRIWTDQETQYF.

CDR3: CASSSLSPNYGYTF. The CDR3 DNA is TGTGCCAGCAGTTCCCTTTCCCCCAACTATGGCTACACCTTC. The rearrangement uses TRBV6-5 and TRBJ1-2; D is unclear. V lost 4 bases to trimming and J lost 2 bases, with 11 bases between them. The germline V gene has CDR1 MNHEY and CDR2 SVGAGI. This CDR3 has 14 residues.

This chain connects TRBV7-9 to TRBJ2-4, with a weak D call TRBD1 (5 bases). V lost 5 bases and J 0 bases, leaving 11 bases between the germline ends. The V gene's germline CDR1 is SEHNR and CDR2 FQNEAQ (reference sequence). CDR3 length: 15 residues. The CDR3 region is CASSPHRLAKNIQYF. The CDR3 DNA is TGTGCCAGCAGCCCGCACAGGTTAGCCAAAAACATTCAGTACTTC.

J is TRBJ1-1 and V is TRBV5-5; D is ambiguous. CDR1 is SGHKS and CDR2 is YYEKEE in the germline V gene (reference sequence). Trimming stripped 1 base from V and 1 base from J, with 8 bases between. This CDR3 has 14 residues. Here the CDR3 reads CASSLWEGNTEAFF. The CDR3 coding sequence is TGTGCCAGCAGCTTGTGGGAGGGGAACACTGAAGCTTTCTTT. The variable domain in full, completed from reference TRBV5-5 and TRBJ1-1, reads DAGVTQSPTHLIKTRGQQVTLRCSPISGHKSVSWYQQVLGQGPQFIFQYYEKEERGRGNFPDRFSARQFPNYSSELNVNALLLGDSALYLCASSLWEGNTEAFFGQGTRLTVV.

The chain uses TRBV6-5 and TRBJ2-5; D might be TRBD1 (6 bases). CDR3 length equals 12 residues. The ends were cut back, 8 bases at V and 4 bases at J, with 11 bases in the middle. Germline assignment: CDR1 MNHEY and CDR2 SVGAGI. The CDR3 reads CASAWGRETQYF. DNA of the CDR3: TGTGCCAGCGCTTGGGGGCGAGAGACCCAGTACTTC.